This TCR beta chain was sequenced during a study of cytomegalovirus exposure and HLA in healthy donors. The V gene end was trimmed by 4 bases and the J gene end by 2 bases; junction bases not matched to a gene: 7. Germline CDR1 is SNHLY and CDR2 is FYNNEI. This CDR3 contains 15 residues. The PCR ran on 60 Vbeta and 13 Jbeta primers. Profiled with immunoSEQ multiplex PCR; TCRdb holds only in-frame clones, not every one. The sample consists of roughly 50,000 clones, more than 70% of them appearing once. To note about this clone: The antigen is not known.

Study-wide findings and caveats: Earlier analysis yielded a pattern in which most TCR beta V segments were productive about 90% or about 30% of the time. It was assumed in the presence/absence analyses that sequencing depth was roughly uniform across donors. Most of the CMV-associated TCR beta chains (in a later analysis) appeared to be HLA-restricted. The authors judged a highly shared variant cluster likely a sequencing artifact.

Sequenced: PBMCs. The TCR comes from a young man in good health and CMV-seropositive. The J gene is TRBJ2-5, the V gene TRBV2; 7 bases are a match to TRBD2. The CDR3: CASSAFLAAQETQYF. Written as DNA, the CDR3 is TGTGCCAGCAGTGCCTTCCTAGCGGCTCAAGAGACCCAGTACTTC.